A selection of T cell receptor beta chains follows, all from one sample in a study of shared T cell receptors in the human thymus. Clones were sequenced by immunoSEQ multiplex PCR, and TCRdb holds only the in-frame ones, with some missing. Among approximately 490,000 clones listed, roughly 74% were seen once. In addition, the sample was reused for a study of human thymus T cells.

Sequencing input: thymocytes. Receptor source: a boy younger than two with a congenital heart defect. Both conserved end residues are part of each CDR3. D genes are given only for firm matches. Clone size is stated in some rows and not others, as once, few, many or a class when expanded.

CDR3aa | CDR3nt | j_gene | d_gene | abundance | len | v_gene
CASSPQQDPYEQYF | TGTGCCAGCAGTCCACAACAGGACCCCTACGAGCAGTACTTC | TRBJ2-7 | NA | NA | 14 | TRBV6-1
CASGRAGELFF | TGTGCCAGCGGGAGGGCGGGGGAGCTGTTTTTT | TRBJ2-2 | TRBD2 | NA | 11 | TRBV9
CASSHRDRDFYEQYF | TGTGCCAGCAGTCACCGGGACAGGGACTTCTACGAGCAGTACTTC | TRBJ2-7 | TRBD1 | NA | 15 | TRBV6-5
CASSLSGRDYPYEQYF | TGTGCCAGCAGTTTATCCGGTCGGGACTACCCCTACGAGCAGTACTTC | TRBJ2-7 | TRBD2 | few | 16 | TRBV28
CASSIGLPSYEQYF | TGTGCCAGTAGTATCGGACTACCCTCCTACGAGCAGTACTTC | TRBJ2-7 | NA | NA | 14 | TRBV19
CASSSVRDRGRNTGELFF | TGTGCCAGTAGTTCAGTTCGGGACAGGGGACGGAACACCGGGGAGCTGTTTTTT | TRBJ2-2 | TRBD1 | NA | 18 | TRBV19
CAWGGDDTGELFF | TGTGCTTGGGGCGGAGACGACACCGGGGAGCTGTTTTTT | TRBJ2-2 | NA | NA | 13 | TRBV7-7
CASTGAFF | TGTGCCAGCACGGGAGCTTTCTTT | TRBJ1-1 | NA | NA | 8 | TRBV27
CASSEGPPVREGPRETQYF | TGCGCCAGCAGTGAGGGGCCCCCGGTGCGGGAGGGCCCACGGGAGACCCAGTACTTC | TRBJ2-5 | TRBD2 | NA | 19 | TRBV10-1
CASSLAGRTGDNEQFF | TGCGCCAGCAGCTTGGCCGGGAGGACAGGGGACAATGAGCAGTTCTTC | TRBJ2-1 | TRBD1 | NA | 16 | TRBV5-1
CASSSYTRAKNIQYF | TGTGCCAGCAGCTCGTACACGAGGGCCAAAAACATTCAGTACTTC | TRBJ2-4 | NA | few | 15 | TRBV7-2
CASSLALTGKGEAFF | TGTGCCAGCAGCTTAGCGCTAACAGGGAAAGGTGAAGCTTTCTTT | TRBJ1-1 | NA | NA | 15 | TRBV7-6
CAGNIPAGAYLYEQYF | TGTGCCGGCAACATCCCCGCGGGCGCCTATCTCTACGAGCAGTACTTC | TRBJ2-7 | NA | NA | 16 | TRBV28
CSVEVLGQGGNYGYTF | TGCAGCGTTGAAGTCCTGGGACAGGGAGGTAACTATGGCTACACCTTC | TRBJ1-2 | TRBD1 | NA | 16 | TRBV29-1
CASSQDRVNYGYTF | TGCGCCAGCAGCCAAGACAGGGTGAACTATGGCTACACCTTC | TRBJ1-2 | NA | NA | 14 | TRBV4-1
CASSSDTGGLDNEQFF | TGTGCCAGCAGTTCCGACACAGGGGGGCTAGACAATGAGCAGTTCTTC | TRBJ2-1 | TRBD1 | NA | 16 | TRBV27
CATSRQTTAGGVSTDTQYF | TGTGCCACCAGCAGACAAACTACGGCGGGAGGGGTGTCCACAGATACGCAGTATTTT | TRBJ2-3 | TRBD2 | NA | 19 | TRBV15
CASSLSKREKGYEQYF | TGTGCCAGCAGCTTATCGAAGCGGGAGAAGGGATACGAGCAGTACTTC | TRBJ2-7 | TRBD2 | NA | 16 | TRBV7-2
CASSAGTGGAANEKLFF | TGTGCCAGCAGTGCGGGGACAGGGGGCGCGGCTAATGAAAAACTGTTTTTT | TRBJ1-4 | TRBD1 | NA | 17 | TRBV27
CASSSEANSGNTIYF | TGTGCCAGCAGTTCGGAGGCCAACTCTGGAAACACCATATATTTT | TRBJ1-3 | NA | NA | 15 | TRBV27
CSACGQLNTEAFF | TGCAGCGCCTGTGGACAGTTGAACACTGAAGCTTTCTTT | TRBJ1-1 | NA | NA | 13 | TRBV29-1
CASGLGTGESYEQYF | TGTGCTAGTGGACTCGGGACAGGGGAATCCTACGAGCAGTACTTC | TRBJ2-7 | TRBD1 | NA | 15 | TRBV12-5